This T cell receptor beta chain originates from a study of blood T cell repertoires in COVID-19. Study-level information: The study drew acute and convalescent COVID-19 samples from the United States, Italy and Spain. The cDNA or gDNA used as material had been derived from T cells, B-cell-depleted T cells, or PBMCs.

It was during active infection that Seattle patients were enrolled and then longitudinally followed. V shed 5 bases and J shed 9 bases, with 9 bases lying between them. Looked up from germline, CDR1 is SGHDT and CDR2 is YYEEEE. The CDR3 extends over 12 amino acids. Original methodology: Amplification from reference gene primers served as the basis for estimated nucleated cell counts. TCRdb's copy holds only in-frame clones and misses some; the assay was immunoSEQ multiplex PCR. V, J and clone size were drawn from that table, and D and trimming were deduced from the DNA. The sample carries some 200,000 clones, about 83% recorded once.

The chain combines TRBV5-6 with TRBJ1-6; D is unresolved. The clonotype was recovered from a woman in her 30s with COVID-19, enrolled during active disease. Material for sequencing was peripheral blood. The CDR3 protein is CASRFLSSPLHF. DNA of the CDR3: TGTGCCAGCAGGTTCCTAAGTTCACCCCTCCACTTT.